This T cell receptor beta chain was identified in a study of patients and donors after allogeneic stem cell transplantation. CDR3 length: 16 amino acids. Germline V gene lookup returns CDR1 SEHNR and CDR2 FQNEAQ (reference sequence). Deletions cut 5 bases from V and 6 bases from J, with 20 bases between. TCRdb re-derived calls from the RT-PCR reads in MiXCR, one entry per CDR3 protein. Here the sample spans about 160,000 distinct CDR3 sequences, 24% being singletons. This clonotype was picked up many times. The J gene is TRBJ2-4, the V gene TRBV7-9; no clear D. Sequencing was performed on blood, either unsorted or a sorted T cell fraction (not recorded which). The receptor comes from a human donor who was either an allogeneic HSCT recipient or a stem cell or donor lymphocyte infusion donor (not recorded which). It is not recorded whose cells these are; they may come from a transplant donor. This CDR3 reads CASSLGFPLERNIQYF. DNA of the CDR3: TGTGCCAGCAGCCTAGGCTTCCCTTTGGAGCGAAACATTCAGTACTTC.